The rows below give T cell receptor beta chains drawn from one sample of a study of Tregs in tolerant kidney transplant recipients. Sequencing used immunoSEQ multiplex PCR; TCRdb keeps in-frame clones, though not all of them. Of about 20,000 clones listed, around 82% are singletons. The sequenced sample was Tregs from blood. These receptors originate from a human donor in good health. The CDR3 runs from the conserved cysteine through the conserved F or W. D genes are given only for firm matches. Some rows have no size entry. The others give once, few or many, or a class for an expanded clone.

CDR3 protein: CASSLSRTDGYTF
CDR3 DNA: TGTGCCAGCAGCCTTTCCAGGACCGATGGCTACACCTTC
V gene: TRBV5-6
J gene: TRBJ1-2
D gene: NA
clone size: medium-sized

CDR3 protein: CASTWSGLNTGELFF
CDR3 DNA: TGTGCCAGCACCTGGAGCGGGTTGAACACCGGGGAGCTGTTTTTT
V gene: TRBV6-5
J gene: TRBJ2-2
D gene: NA
clone size: NA

CDR3 protein: CASAAGGLTGELFF
CDR3 DNA: TGTGCCAGCGCAGCGGGAGGTCTAACCGGGGAGCTGTTTTTT
V gene: TRBV2
J gene: TRBJ2-2
D gene: TRBD2
clone size: NA

CDR3 protein: CASSPATGNLGAFF
CDR3 DNA: TGTGCCAGCAGCCCCGCGACAGGGAACTTGGGGGCTTTCTTT
V gene: TRBV7-9
J gene: TRBJ1-1
D gene: TRBD1
clone size: NA

CDR3 protein: CASSFSPRTGGSGANVLTF
CDR3 DNA: TGTGCCAGCAGCTTCTCCCCCCGGACAGGGGGCTCTGGGGCCAACGTCCTGACTTTC
V gene: TRBV13
J gene: TRBJ2-6
D gene: TRBD1
clone size: NA

CDR3 protein: CASSFYLGGRGYGYTF
CDR3 DNA: TGTGCCAGCAGCTTCTATTTGGGGGGGCGAGGCTATGGCTACACCTTC
V gene: TRBV7-2
J gene: TRBJ1-2
D gene: NA
clone size: NA

CDR3 protein: CASSRDRNYGYTF
CDR3 DNA: TGTGCCAGCAGCCGGGACAGAAATTATGGCTACACCTTC
V gene: TRBV5-3
J gene: TRBJ1-2
D gene: TRBD1
clone size: NA

CDR3 protein: CASGSGRGTDTQYF
CDR3 DNA: TGTGCCAGCGGTAGCGGGAGGGGCACAGATACGCAGTATTTT
V gene: TRBV7-3
J gene: TRBJ2-3
D gene: TRBD2
clone size: NA

CDR3 protein: CASSRQGVSTNEKLFF
CDR3 DNA: TGCGCCAGCAGCCGACAGGGGGTTTCAACTAATGAAAAACTGTTTTTT
V gene: TRBV5-1
J gene: TRBJ1-4
D gene: TRBD1
clone size: NA

CDR3 protein: CASSLPSQLTDTQYF
CDR3 DNA: TGTGCCAGCAGTTTGCCGTCGCAACTCACAGATACGCAGTATTTT
V gene: TRBV28
J gene: TRBJ2-3
D gene: NA
clone size: NA

CDR3 protein: CASSLLTGAGTEAFF
CDR3 DNA: TGTGCCAGCAGCCTCCTAACAGGGGCCGGGACTGAAGCTTTCTTT
V gene: TRBV5-6
J gene: TRBJ1-1
D gene: TRBD1
clone size: once

CDR3 protein: CASKDWAANSPLHF
CDR3 DNA: TGTGCCAGCAAAGATTGGGCTGCGAATTCACCCCTCCACTTT
V gene: TRBV6-5
J gene: TRBJ1-6
D gene: NA
clone size: NA

CDR3 protein: CASSPQGVHTEAFF
CDR3 DNA: TGTGCCAGCTCACCACAGGGTGTCCACACTGAAGCTTTCTTT
V gene: TRBV18
J gene: TRBJ1-1
D gene: NA
clone size: NA

CDR3 protein: CASSYSGQAGNTIYF
CDR3 DNA: TGTGCCAGCAGTTACTCCGGACAGGCTGGAAACACCATATATTTT
V gene: TRBV6-6
J gene: TRBJ1-3
D gene: TRBD1
clone size: NA

CDR3 protein: CASSWRGGRRDTQYF
CDR3 DNA: TGTGCCAGCAGTTGGAGAGGGGGGCGTAGAGATACGCAGTATTTT
V gene: TRBV27
J gene: TRBJ2-3
D gene: NA
clone size: NA

CDR3 protein: CASIPGWGHTEAFF
CDR3 DNA: TGCGCCAGTATACCGGGTTGGGGGCACACTGAAGCTTTCTTT
V gene: TRBV5-1
J gene: TRBJ1-1
D gene: NA
clone size: once

CDR3 protein: CASRTVPTDTQYF
CDR3 DNA: TGTGCCAGCAGGACCGTCCCCACAGATACGCAGTATTTT
V gene: TRBV6-1
J gene: TRBJ2-3
D gene: NA
clone size: NA

CDR3 protein: CASSPTPGTFNEKLFF
CDR3 DNA: TGTGCCAGTAGTCCCACACCCGGGACCTTTAATGAAAAACTGTTTTTT
V gene: TRBV19
J gene: TRBJ1-4
D gene: NA
clone size: NA

CDR3 protein: CASSLNSFYGYTF
CDR3 DNA: TGTGCCAGCAGCTTAAACAGCTTCTATGGCTACACCTTC
V gene: TRBV11-3
J gene: TRBJ1-2
D gene: NA
clone size: NA

CDR3 protein: CASSDSGTDATNEKLFF
CDR3 DNA: TGTGCCAGCAGTGACTCCGGGACCGATGCAACTAATGAAAAACTGTTTTTT
V gene: TRBV6-4
J gene: TRBJ1-4
D gene: NA
clone size: few

CDR3 protein: CASSSLGGVNYGYTF
CDR3 DNA: TGTGCCAGCAGCTCCCTCGGCGGAGTTAACTATGGCTACACCTTC
V gene: TRBV5-5
J gene: TRBJ1-2
D gene: NA
clone size: NA

CDR3 protein: CASSMTGTREQYF
CDR3 DNA: TGTGCCAGCAGCATGACCGGGACTCGCGAGCAGTACTTC
V gene: TRBV2
J gene: TRBJ2-7
D gene: NA
clone size: NA

CDR3 protein: CASSPPRGMGTQYF
CDR3 DNA: TGTGCCTCCAGCCCCCCCAGGGGGATGGGGACCCAGTACTTC
V gene: TRBV19
J gene: TRBJ2-5
D gene: TRBD1
clone size: NA

CDR3 protein: CASSVVPDRGIGAFF
CDR3 DNA: TGTGCCAGCAGCGTAGTACCCGACAGGGGAATAGGAGCTTTCTTT
V gene: TRBV9
J gene: TRBJ1-1
D gene: TRBD1
clone size: few

CDR3 protein: CASSLGGVLDIQYF
CDR3 DNA: TGCGCCAGCAGCCTGGGCGGGGTCCTCGATATTCAGTACTTC
V gene: TRBV5-1
J gene: TRBJ2-4
D gene: NA
clone size: once

CDR3 protein: CASSFGGREGNEQFF
CDR3 DNA: TGCGCCAGCAGCTTCGGGGGAAGGGAGGGCAATGAGCAGTTCTTC
V gene: TRBV5-1
J gene: TRBJ2-1
D gene: TRBD2
clone size: NA

CDR3 protein: CASSQLVGAGSTDTQYF
CDR3 DNA: TGCGCCAGCAGCCAGTTGGTAGGTGCAGGGTCTACAGATACGCAGTATTTT
V gene: TRBV4-3
J gene: TRBJ2-3
D gene: NA
clone size: NA

CDR3 protein: CASSVTGGRQETQYF
CDR3 DNA: TGTGCCAGCAGTGTCACGGGGGGACGACAGGAGACCCAGTACTTC
V gene: TRBV2
J gene: TRBJ2-5
D gene: TRBD2
clone size: once

CDR3 protein: CAISESFSDTGELFF
CDR3 DNA: TGTGCCATCAGTGAGTCGTTCTCTGACACCGGGGAGCTGTTTTTT
V gene: TRBV10-3
J gene: TRBJ2-2
D gene: NA
clone size: NA

CDR3 protein: CASSLAGVGSYEQYF
CDR3 DNA: TGTGCCAGCAGCTTAGCTGGGGTCGGCTCCTACGAGCAGTACTTC
V gene: TRBV7-2
J gene: TRBJ2-7
D gene: NA
clone size: once

CDR3 protein: CASSPGGIRDTEAFF
CDR3 DNA: TGCGCCAGCAGCCCAGGGGGCATAAGGGACACTGAAGCTTTCTTT
V gene: TRBV4-1
J gene: TRBJ1-1
D gene: TRBD1
clone size: NA

CDR3 protein: CASSFRGGTGANVLTF
CDR3 DNA: TGTGCCAGTAGTTTTAGAGGGGGAACTGGGGCCAACGTCCTGACTTTC
V gene: TRBV19
J gene: TRBJ2-6
D gene: NA
clone size: NA

CDR3 protein: CASSLLVNNSPLHF
CDR3 DNA: TGTGCCAGCAGTCTCCTCGTGAATAATTCACCCCTCCACTTT
V gene: TRBV6-1
J gene: TRBJ1-6
D gene: NA
clone size: NA

CDR3 protein: CASSTLRQSNTEAFF
CDR3 DNA: TGTGCCAGCAGCACTCTACGACAGTCGAACACTGAAGCTTTCTTT
V gene: TRBV27
J gene: TRBJ1-1
D gene: NA
clone size: NA

CDR3 protein: CASSLYRDHEQFF
CDR3 DNA: TGTGCCAGCAGCTTATACCGGGATCATGAGCAGTTCTTC
V gene: TRBV7-9
J gene: TRBJ2-1
D gene: NA
clone size: NA

CDR3 protein: CASGLVLGRRSYNEQFF
CDR3 DNA: TGTGCTAGTGGTTTGGTACTTGGCAGACGCTCCTACAATGAGCAGTTCTTC
V gene: TRBV12-5
J gene: TRBJ2-1
D gene: NA
clone size: NA

CDR3 protein: CATQASYNEQFF
CDR3 DNA: TGTGCCACCCAGGCCTCCTACAATGAGCAGTTCTTC
V gene: TRBV10-3
J gene: TRBJ2-1
D gene: NA
clone size: NA

CDR3 protein: CASSTTTGTANIQYF
CDR3 DNA: TGTGCCAGCAGTACCACGACAGGGACTGCAAACATTCAGTACTTC
V gene: TRBV27
J gene: TRBJ2-4
D gene: NA
clone size: once

CDR3 protein: CATQGTVYGYTF
CDR3 DNA: TGTGCCACCCAAGGGACAGTCTATGGCTACACCTTC
V gene: TRBV10-3
J gene: TRBJ1-2
D gene: TRBD1
clone size: NA

CDR3 protein: CASSQDSGQTFDRYTF
CDR3 DNA: TGTGCCAGCAGCCAAGATAGCGGACAGACTTTCGATCGCTACACCTTC
V gene: TRBV4-2
J gene: TRBJ1-2
D gene: NA
clone size: NA

CDR3 protein: CSAGGDTEAFF
CDR3 DNA: TGCAGTGCGGGGGGTGACACTGAAGCTTTCTTT
V gene: TRBV20-1
J gene: TRBJ1-1
D gene: NA
clone size: NA

CDR3 protein: CASRPSGGREQYF
CDR3 DNA: TGTGCCAGCAGGCCGTCGGGGGGCAGGGAGCAGTACTTC
V gene: TRBV2
J gene: TRBJ2-7
D gene: NA
clone size: large

CDR3 protein: CASSRLGNTEAFF
CDR3 DNA: TGTGCCAGCAGTCGCCTGGGGAACACTGAAGCTTTCTTT
V gene: TRBV13
J gene: TRBJ1-1
D gene: NA
clone size: NA

CDR3 protein: CASSPWGGTEAFF
CDR3 DNA: TGTGCCAGCAGTCCATGGGGGGGCACTGAAGCTTTCTTT
V gene: TRBV27
J gene: TRBJ1-1
D gene: NA
clone size: NA

CDR3 protein: CASSLTPTGNEKLFF
CDR3 DNA: TGTGCCAGCAGCTTGACCCCGACAGGGAATGAAAAACTGTTTTTT
V gene: TRBV5-4
J gene: TRBJ1-4
D gene: TRBD1
clone size: NA